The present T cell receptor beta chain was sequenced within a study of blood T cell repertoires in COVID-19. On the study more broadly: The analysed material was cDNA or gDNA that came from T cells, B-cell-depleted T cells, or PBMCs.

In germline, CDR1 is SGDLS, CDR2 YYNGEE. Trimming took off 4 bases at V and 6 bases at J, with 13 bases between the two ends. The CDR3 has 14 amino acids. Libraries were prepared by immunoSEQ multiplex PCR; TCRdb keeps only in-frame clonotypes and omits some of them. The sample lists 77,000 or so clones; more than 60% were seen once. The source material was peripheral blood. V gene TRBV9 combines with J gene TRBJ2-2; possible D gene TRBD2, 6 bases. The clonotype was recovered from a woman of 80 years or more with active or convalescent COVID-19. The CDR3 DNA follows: TGTGCCAGCAGCCTCTCCCCGGGGGCCGGGGAGCTGTTTTTT. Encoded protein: CASSLSPGAGELFF. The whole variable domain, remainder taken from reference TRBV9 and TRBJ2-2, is DSGVTQTPKHLITATGQRVTLRCSPRSGDLSVYWYQQSLDQGLQFLIQYYNGEERAKGNILERFSAQQFPDLHSELNLSSLELGDSALYFCASSLSPGAGELFFGEGSRLTVL.